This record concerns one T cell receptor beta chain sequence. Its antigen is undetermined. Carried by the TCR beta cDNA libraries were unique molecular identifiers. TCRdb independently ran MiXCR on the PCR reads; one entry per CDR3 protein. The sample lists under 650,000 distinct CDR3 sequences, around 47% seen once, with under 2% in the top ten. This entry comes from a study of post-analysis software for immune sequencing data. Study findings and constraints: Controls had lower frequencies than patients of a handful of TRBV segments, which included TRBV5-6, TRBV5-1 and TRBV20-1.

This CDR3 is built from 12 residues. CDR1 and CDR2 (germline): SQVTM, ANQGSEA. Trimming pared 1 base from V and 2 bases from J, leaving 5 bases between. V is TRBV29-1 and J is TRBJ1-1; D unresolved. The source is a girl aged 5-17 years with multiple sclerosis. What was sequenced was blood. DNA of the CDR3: TGCAGCGTTGAAGGGAGTAACACTGAAGCTTTCTTT. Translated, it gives CSVEGSNTEAFF.